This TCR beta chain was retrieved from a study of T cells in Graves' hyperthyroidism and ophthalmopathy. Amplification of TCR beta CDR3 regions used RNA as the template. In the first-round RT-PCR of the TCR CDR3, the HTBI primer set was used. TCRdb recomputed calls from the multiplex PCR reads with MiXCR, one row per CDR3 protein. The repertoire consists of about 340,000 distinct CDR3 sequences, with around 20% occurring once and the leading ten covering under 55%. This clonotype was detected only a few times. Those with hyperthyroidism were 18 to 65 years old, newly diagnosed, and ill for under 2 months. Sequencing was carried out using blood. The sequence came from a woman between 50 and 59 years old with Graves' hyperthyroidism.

CDR3 protein: CASDTVTGGEDNYGYTF. The CDR3, as DNA: TGTGCCAGTGACACAGTCACCGGAGGGGAAGACAACTATGGCTACACCTTC. The chain recombines TRBV6-4 with TRBJ1-2, with D maybe TRBD1 (5 bases). This CDR3 region has 17 residues. V lost 9 bases and J 2 bases, leaving 25 bases between the germline ends. Germline CDR1 reads MRHNA; CDR2 reads SNTAGT.